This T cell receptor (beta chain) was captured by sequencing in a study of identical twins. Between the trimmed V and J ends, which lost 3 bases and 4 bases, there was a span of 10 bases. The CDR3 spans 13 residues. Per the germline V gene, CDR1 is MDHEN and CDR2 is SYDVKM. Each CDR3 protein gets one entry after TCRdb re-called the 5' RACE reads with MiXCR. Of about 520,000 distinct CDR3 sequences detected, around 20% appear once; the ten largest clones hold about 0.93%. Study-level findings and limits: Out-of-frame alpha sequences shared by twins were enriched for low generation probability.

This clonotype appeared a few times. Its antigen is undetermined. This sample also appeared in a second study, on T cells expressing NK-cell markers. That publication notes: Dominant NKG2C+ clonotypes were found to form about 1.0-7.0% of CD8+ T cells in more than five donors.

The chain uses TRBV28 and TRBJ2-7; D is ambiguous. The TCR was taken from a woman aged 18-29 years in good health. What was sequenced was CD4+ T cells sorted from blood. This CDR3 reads CASSLKVIYEQYF. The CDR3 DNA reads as TGTGCCAGCAGTTTGAAGGTAATTTACGAGCAGTACTTC.